The source of this T cell receptor beta chain is a study of cytotoxic CD8 clonotypes in ibrutinib-treated CLL. This CDR3 is built from 15 residues. Assay: immunoSEQ multiplex PCR; the TCRdb copy retains only in-frame clones and omits some. Among about 300,000 clones listed, 60% to 80% were seen once. The source is a human donor with chronic lymphocytic leukemia. Material: PBMCs, obtained after 36 months of ibrutinib treatment. This chain uses TRBV21-1 with TRBJ1-5. TRBV21-1 is shown as a pseudogene. The CDR3 DNA is TGTGCCAGCAGCAAAGACCCGGATAGCAATCAGCCCCAGCATTTT. Encoded protein: CASSKDPDSNQPQHF.